Presented here are 3 T cell receptor beta chains from one specimen sequenced in a study of shared clonotypes between healthy human individuals. Only in-frame clones appear in the TCRdb table, and some are missing; sequencing was by immunoSEQ multiplex PCR. The table lists roughly 2.5 million clones, approximately 94% of them singletons, with over 0.12% in the top ten. What was sequenced was naive CD4+ T cells sorted from blood. The sample's subset: CD45RA+ positively selected. These receptors came from a man younger than 35 in good health.

The chain recombines TRBV4-2 with TRBJ1-6; no definite D call. The CDR3 totals 16 residues. Between the trimmed V and J ends, which lost 1 base and 0 bases, there was a span of 7 bases. The germline V gene encodes CDR1 LGHNA and CDR2 YNFKEQ. The CDR3 bases are TGTGCCAGCAGCCAAGGCACGCACTCCTATAATTCACCCCTCCACTTT. Encoded protein: CASSQGTHSYNSPLHF.

The chain uses TRBV4-3 and TRBJ2-7; TRBD2 aligns across 9 bases. Germline CDR1 is LGHNA and CDR2 is YSLEER. V lost 0 bases and J lost 2; bases outside the gene matches: 2. The CDR3 loop spans 15 amino acids. The CDR3 nucleotides are TGCGCCAGCAGCCAAGAAGCGGGAGGACCCTACGAGCAGTACTTC. Amino acids: CASSQEAGGPYEQYF.

The chain uses TRBV5-1 and TRBJ2-2; D unresolved. The CDR3 length is 13 residues. The germline CDR1 and CDR2 sequences are SGHRS and YFSETQ. The germline V and J ends were trimmed by 2 bases and 6 bases, with 8 bases remaining between them. The CDR3 sequence: CASSLTWAGELFF. The CDR3 DNA sequence: TGCGCCAGCAGCTTAACCTGGGCCGGGGAGCTGTTTTTT.